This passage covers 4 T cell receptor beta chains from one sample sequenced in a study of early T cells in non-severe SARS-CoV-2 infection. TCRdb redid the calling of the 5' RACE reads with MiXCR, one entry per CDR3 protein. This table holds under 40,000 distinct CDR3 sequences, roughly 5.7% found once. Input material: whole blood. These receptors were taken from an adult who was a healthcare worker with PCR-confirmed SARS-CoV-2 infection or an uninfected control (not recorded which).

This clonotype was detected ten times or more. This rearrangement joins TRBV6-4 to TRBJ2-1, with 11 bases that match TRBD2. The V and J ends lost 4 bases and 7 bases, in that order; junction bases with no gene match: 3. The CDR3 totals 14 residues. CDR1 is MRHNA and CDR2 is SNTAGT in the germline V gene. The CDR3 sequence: CASSALAGGNEQFF. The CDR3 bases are TGTGCCAGCAGTGCCCTAGCGGGAGGTAATGAGCAGTTCTTC.

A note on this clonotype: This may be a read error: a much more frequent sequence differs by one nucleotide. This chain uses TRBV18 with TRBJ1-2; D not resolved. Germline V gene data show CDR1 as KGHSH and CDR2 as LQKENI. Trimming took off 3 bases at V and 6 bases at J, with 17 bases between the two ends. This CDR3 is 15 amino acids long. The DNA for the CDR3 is TGTGCCAGCTCACCGACGATGGGAGGGAACAATGGCTACACCTTC. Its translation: CASSPTMGGNNGYTF.

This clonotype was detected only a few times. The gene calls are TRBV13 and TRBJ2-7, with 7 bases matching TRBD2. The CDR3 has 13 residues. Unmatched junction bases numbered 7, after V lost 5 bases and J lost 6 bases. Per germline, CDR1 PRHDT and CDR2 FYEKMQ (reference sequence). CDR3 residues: CASSGGERTEQYF. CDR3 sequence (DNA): TGTGCCAGCAGCGGGGGGGAGCGGACCGAGCAGTACTTC.

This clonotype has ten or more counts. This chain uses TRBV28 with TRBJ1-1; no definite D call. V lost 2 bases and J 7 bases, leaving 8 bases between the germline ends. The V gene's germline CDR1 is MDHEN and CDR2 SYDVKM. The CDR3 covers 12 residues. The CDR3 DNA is TGTGCCAGCAGTTTACTAGAGGGTGAAGCTTTCTTT. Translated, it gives CASSLLEGEAFF.